Below, 10 T cell receptor beta chains from the same sample are listed, as sequenced in a study of blood T cells in healthy people across ages (dated by TCRdb to 2015 to 2017). Libraries were built with 5' RACE. Sequenced on an Illumina HiSeq 2500. A second PCR of roughly 7 to 12 cycles was performed with a sample-barcoded 5' primer and a J-beta primer mix. TCRdb reworked the public reads: Q25 trimming with fastp, MiXCR clone assembly, productive beta chains retained. Every distinct CDR3 protein forms one entry, paired with its most common genes and DNA. Within this sample are some 1 million distinct CDR3 sequences, with roughly 45% of them counted one time only. Approximately 20% of the sample is in the top ten clones. The specimen sequenced was blood. Receptor source: a woman aged 55-69 years in good health.

This clonotype was observed once. The chain carries TRBV5-5 and TRBJ2-2, with TRBD2 matching 8 bases. With 4 bases clipped from V and 1 base from J, the junction kept 15 bases outside the gene matches. Germline lookup yields CDR1 SGHKS and CDR2 YYEKEE (reference sequence). The CDR3 consists of 19 residues. This CDR3 is CASSDKGAGGLLNTGELFF. The CDR3 nucleotides read TGTGCCAGCAGCGATAAAGGCGCGGGGGGCCTCCTGAACACCGGGGAGCTGTTTTTT.

The rearrangement uses TRBV24-1 and TRBJ2-5; tentatively, D is TRBD2 (5 bases). The germline V and J ends were trimmed by 4 bases and 5 bases, with 13 bases remaining between them. Germline lookup yields CDR1 KGHDR and CDR2 SFDVKD. CDR3 length: 14 amino acids. DNA of the CDR3: TGTGCCACCAGTGACCCCGGGAATCTGGAGACCCAGTACTTC. This gives the protein CATSDPGNLETQYF.

This clonotype was seen many times. The rearrangement joins TRBV6-1 to TRBJ2-3; D may correspond to TRBD1 or TRBD2 (9 bases each). Germline lookup yields CDR1 MNHNS and CDR2 SASEGT. The V end was cut by 7 bases, the J end by 6 bases, with 32 bases between. The CDR3 has 19 amino acids. The CDR3 spells CASTPGQGISGLASDTQYF. The CDR3 bases are TGTGCCAGCACACCGGGACAGGGAATTTCGGGACTAGCTTCCGATACGCAGTATTTT.

Remarks on this clonotype: With a much larger clone just one base away, this may be a read error. The chain links TRBV6-5 to TRBJ2-4; 7 bases agree with TRBD2. This CDR3 region has 13 residues. Unmatched junction bases numbered 5, after V lost 5 bases and J lost 7 bases. Germline V gene data show CDR1 as MNHEY and CDR2 as SVGAGI. CDR3 coding DNA: TGTGCCAGCAGTGACACTAGCGAGAACATTCAGTACTTC. The encoded protein is CASSDTSENIQYF.

J is TRBJ2-5 and V is TRBV20-1; 7 positions agree with TRBD1. The germline CDR1 and CDR2 sequences are DFQATT and SNEGSKA (reference sequence). The CDR3 is made up of 13 amino acids. The ends lost 7 bases at V and 11 bases at J; junction bases unmatched: 16. CDR3 nucleotide sequence: TGCAGTGTTCAGGGGGACGGTAACAATGAGCAGTACTTC. Residues: CSVQGDGNNEQYF.

The chain combines TRBV19 with TRBJ2-3; no clear D. V was cut by 2 bases and J by 1 base, with 10 bases left in between. CDR1 is LNHDA, CDR2 SQIVND, per germline (reference sequence). This CDR3 spans 15 amino acids. The CDR3 loop is CASSILSAGTDTQYF. The DNA of the CDR3 is TGTGCCAGTAGTATATTGTCCGCGGGCACAGATACGCAGTATTTT.

This clonotype was detected only a few times. This sequence joins TRBV5-1 and TRBJ2-3; 7 nucleotides line up with TRBD1. Germline lookup yields CDR1 SGHRS and CDR2 YFSETQ. The CDR3 is made up of 12 amino acids. The trim removed 0 bases at V and 11 bases at J, leaving 3 bases unmatched. Here the CDR3 reads CASSLAQGLQYF. Here the CDR3 DNA reads TGCGCCAGCAGCTTGGCACAGGGGTTGCAGTATTTT.

The chain joins TRBV7-2 to TRBJ2-5; 14 bases are a match to TRBD2. The germline V gene has CDR1 SGHTA and CDR2 FQGNSA. Germline trimming cut 5 bases from V and 11 bases from J; bases unmatched to any gene: 22. The CDR3 has 19 amino acids. CDR3 sequence: CASSHTLTSGRAKYNEQYF. CDR3 bases: TGTGCCAGCAGCCATACTTTGACTAGCGGGAGGGCGAAGTACAATGAGCAGTACTTC.

In its sample, this clonotype was seen a few times. The chain joins TRBV7-2 to TRBJ2-5; TRBD2 matches 9 bases. V was clipped by 3 bases and J by 3 bases; unmatched bases: 5. This CDR3 is 15 amino acids long. Looked up from germline, CDR1 is SGHTA and CDR2 is FQGNSA. CDR3 bases: TGTGCCAGCAGCTTTGCTAGCGGGAAAGAAGAGACCCAGTACTTC. It translates to CASSFASGKEETQYF.

J is TRBJ2-3 and V is TRBV6-1, with D hard to call. This CDR3 region has 16 residues. Trimming removed 2 bases at V and 0 bases at J, with 12 bases between. Germline V gives CDR1 MNHNS, CDR2 SASEGT. The CDR3 loop reads CASSERPPGSTDTQYF. The CDR3 DNA sequence: TGTGCCAGCAGTGAAAGGCCCCCCGGGAGCACAGATACGCAGTATTTT.